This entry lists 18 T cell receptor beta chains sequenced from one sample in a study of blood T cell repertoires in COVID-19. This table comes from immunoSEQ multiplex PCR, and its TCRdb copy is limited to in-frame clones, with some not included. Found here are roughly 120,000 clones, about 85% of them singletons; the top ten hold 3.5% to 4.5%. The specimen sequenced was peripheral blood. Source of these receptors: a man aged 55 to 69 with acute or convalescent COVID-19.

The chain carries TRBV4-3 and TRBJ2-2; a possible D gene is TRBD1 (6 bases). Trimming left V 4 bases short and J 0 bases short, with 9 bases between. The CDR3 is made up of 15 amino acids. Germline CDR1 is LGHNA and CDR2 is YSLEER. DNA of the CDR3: TGCGCCAGCAGCCGCCAGGGGTCGAACACCGGGGAGCTGTTTTTT. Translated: CASSRQGSNTGELFF.

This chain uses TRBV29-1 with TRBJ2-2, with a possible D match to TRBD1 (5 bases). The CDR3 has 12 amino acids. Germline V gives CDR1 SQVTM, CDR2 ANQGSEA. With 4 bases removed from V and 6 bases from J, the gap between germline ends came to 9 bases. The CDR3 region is CSVGQGPGELFF. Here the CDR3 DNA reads TGCAGCGTTGGTCAGGGCCCCGGGGAGCTGTTTTTT.

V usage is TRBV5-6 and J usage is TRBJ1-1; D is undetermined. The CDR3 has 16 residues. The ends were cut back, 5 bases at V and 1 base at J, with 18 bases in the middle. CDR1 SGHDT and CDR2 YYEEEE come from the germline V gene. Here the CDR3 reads CASSRQFGPGNTEAFF. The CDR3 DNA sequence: TGTGCCAGCAGTAGGCAGTTTGGTCCAGGGAACACTGAAGCTTTCTTT.

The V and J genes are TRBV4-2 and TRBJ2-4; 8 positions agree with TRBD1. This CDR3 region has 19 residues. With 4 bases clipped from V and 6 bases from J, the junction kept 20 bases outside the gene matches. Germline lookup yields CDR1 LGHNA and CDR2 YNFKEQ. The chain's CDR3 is CASSLKDEAYTGGLNIQYF. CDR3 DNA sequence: TGTGCCAGCAGCCTGAAGGACGAGGCCTACACAGGGGGATTAAACATTCAGTACTTC.

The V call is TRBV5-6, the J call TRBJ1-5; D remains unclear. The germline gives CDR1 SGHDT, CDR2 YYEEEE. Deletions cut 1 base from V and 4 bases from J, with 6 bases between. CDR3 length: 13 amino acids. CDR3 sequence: CASSLRGNQPQHF. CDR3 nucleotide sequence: TGTGCCAGCAGCTTGCGGGGTAATCAGCCCCAGCATTTT.

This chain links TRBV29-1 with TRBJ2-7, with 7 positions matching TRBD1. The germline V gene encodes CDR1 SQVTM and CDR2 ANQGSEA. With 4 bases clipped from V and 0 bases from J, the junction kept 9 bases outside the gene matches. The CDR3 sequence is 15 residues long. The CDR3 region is CSVGGVGGSSYEQYF. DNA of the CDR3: TGCAGCGTTGGGGGAGTAGGGGGCAGCTCCTACGAGCAGTACTTC.

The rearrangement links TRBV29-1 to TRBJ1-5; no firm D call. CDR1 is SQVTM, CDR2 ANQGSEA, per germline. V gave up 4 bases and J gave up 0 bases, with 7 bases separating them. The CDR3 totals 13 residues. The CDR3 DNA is TGCAGCGTTGTGGAGACTAGCAATCAGCCCCAGCATTTT. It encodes CSVVETSNQPQHF.

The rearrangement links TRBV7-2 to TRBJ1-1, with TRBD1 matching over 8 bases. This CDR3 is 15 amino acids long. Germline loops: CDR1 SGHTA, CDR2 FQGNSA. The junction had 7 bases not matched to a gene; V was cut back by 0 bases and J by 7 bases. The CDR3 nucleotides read TGTGCCAGCAGCTTAGCGCCCAGGGGGCGAGGTGAAGCTTTCTTT. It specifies CASSLAPRGRGEAFF.

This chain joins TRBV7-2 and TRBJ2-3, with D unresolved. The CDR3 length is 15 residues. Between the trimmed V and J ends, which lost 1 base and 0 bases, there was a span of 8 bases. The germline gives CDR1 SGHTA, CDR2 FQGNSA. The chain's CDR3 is CASSLDYLSTDTQYF. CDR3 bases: TGTGCCAGCAGCTTAGATTACTTAAGCACAGATACGCAGTATTTT.

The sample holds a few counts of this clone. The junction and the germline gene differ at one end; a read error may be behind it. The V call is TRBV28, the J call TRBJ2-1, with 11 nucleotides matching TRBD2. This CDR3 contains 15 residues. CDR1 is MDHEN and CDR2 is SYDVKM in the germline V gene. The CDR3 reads CASNLAGGLYNEQFF. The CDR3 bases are TGTGCCAGCAATTTAGCGGGAGGGCTTTACAATGAGCAGTTCTTC.

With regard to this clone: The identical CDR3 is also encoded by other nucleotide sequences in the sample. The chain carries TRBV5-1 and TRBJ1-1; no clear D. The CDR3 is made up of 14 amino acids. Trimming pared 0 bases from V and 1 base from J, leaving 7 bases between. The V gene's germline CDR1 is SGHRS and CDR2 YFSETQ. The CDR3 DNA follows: TGCGCCAGCAGCTTGGAGGCGGGGAACACTGAAGCTTTCTTT. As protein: CASSLEAGNTEAFF.

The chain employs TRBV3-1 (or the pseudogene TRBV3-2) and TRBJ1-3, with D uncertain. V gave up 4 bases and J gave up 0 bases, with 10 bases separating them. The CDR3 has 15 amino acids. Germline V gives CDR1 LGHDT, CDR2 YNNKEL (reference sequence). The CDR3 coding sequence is TGTGCCAGCAGCCTAGCGTGGAGCTCTGGAAACACCATATATTTT. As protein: CASSLAWSSGNTIYF.

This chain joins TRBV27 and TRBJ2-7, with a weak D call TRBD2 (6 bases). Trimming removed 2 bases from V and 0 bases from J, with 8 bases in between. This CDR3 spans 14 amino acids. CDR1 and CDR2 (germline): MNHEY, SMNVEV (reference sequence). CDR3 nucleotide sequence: TGTGCCAGCAGTTTAGCGGGGCTCTCCTACGAGCAGTACTTC. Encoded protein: CASSLAGLSYEQYF.

For the CDR3, the DNA is TGTGCCAGTAGTATAGGGGGACTTAGCGGAACAAGGACCGGGGAGCTGTTTTTT. Translation gives CASSIGGLSGTRTGELFF. The chain links TRBV19 to TRBJ2-2; tentative D call: TRBD2 (6 bases). The germline V and J ends were trimmed by 1 base and 5 bases, with 20 bases remaining between them. CDR3 size: 18 residues. In germline, CDR1 is LNHDA, CDR2 SQIVND (reference sequence).

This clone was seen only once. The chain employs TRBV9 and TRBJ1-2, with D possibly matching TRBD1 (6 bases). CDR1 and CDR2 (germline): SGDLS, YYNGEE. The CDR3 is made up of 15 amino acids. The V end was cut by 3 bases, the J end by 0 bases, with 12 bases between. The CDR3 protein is CASSGGTRTNYGYTF. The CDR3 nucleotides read TGTGCCAGCAGCGGGGGGACACGGACTAACTATGGCTACACCTTC.

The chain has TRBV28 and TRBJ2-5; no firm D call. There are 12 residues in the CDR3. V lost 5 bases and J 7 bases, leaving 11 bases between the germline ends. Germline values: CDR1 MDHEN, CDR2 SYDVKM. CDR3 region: CASSPLIGTQYF. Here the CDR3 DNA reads TGTGCCAGCAGTCCACTTATTGGGACCCAGTACTTC. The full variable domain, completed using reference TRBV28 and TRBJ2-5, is DVKVTQSSRYLVKRTGEKVFLECVQDMDHENMFWYRQDPGLGLRLIYFSYDVKMKEKGDIPEGYSVSREKKERFSLILESASTNQTSMYLCASSPLIGTQYFGPGTRLLVL.

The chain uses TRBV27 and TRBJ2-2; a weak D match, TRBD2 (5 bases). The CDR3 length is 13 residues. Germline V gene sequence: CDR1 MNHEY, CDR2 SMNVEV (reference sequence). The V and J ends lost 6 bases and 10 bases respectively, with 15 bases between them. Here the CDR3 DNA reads TGTGCCAGCAGGCCCTCCGGGGAGATGGAGCTGTTTTTT. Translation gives CASRPSGEMELFF.

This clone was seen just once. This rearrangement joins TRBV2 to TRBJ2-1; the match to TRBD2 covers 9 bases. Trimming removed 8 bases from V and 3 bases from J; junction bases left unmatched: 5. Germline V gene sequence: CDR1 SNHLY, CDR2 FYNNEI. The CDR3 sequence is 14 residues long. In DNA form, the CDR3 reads TGTGCCAGCTCTCTAGCGGGATACTACAATGAGCAGTTCTTC. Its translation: CASSLAGYYNEQFF.